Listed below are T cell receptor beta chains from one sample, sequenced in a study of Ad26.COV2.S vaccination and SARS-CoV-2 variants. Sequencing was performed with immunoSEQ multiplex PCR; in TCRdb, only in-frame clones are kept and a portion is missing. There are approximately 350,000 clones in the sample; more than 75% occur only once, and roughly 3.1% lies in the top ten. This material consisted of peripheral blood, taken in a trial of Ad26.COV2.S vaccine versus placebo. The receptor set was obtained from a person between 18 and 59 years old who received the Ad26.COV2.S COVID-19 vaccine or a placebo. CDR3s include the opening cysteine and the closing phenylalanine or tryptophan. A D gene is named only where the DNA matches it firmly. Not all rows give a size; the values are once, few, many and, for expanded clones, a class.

CASSILTGGLNDEQFF TGCGCCAGCAGCATCCTGACAGGGGGCTTGAACGATGAGCAGTTCTTC TRBV5-1 few TRBD1 TRBJ2-1
CASSQEDTSGVTDTQYF TGTGCCAGCAGCCAAGAAGATACTAGCGGGGTAACAGATACGCAGTATTTT TRBV3-1/TRBV3-2 . TRBD2 TRBJ2-3
CASSFTGVGYNEQFF TGTGCCAGCAGCTTTACAGGGGTAGGCTACAATGAGCAGTTCTTC TRBV6-2/TRBV6-3 . TRBD1 TRBJ2-1
CASSWDIGSYEQYF TGTGCCAGCAGCTGGGACATTGGCTCCTACGAGCAGTACTTC TRBV5-6 . . TRBJ2-7
CASSIIESNEQFF TGTGCCAGTAGTATAATAGAGTCCAATGAGCAGTTCTTC TRBV19 . . TRBJ2-1
CASSPTGTPSNQPQHF TGTGCCAGCAGTCCCACAGGTACGCCCAGCAATCAGCCCCAGCATTTT TRBV2 once . TRBJ1-5
CATSRDVETQYF TGTGCCACCAGCAGAGATGTCGAGACCCAGTACTTC TRBV15 . . TRBJ2-5
CATPRGSYNEQFF TGTGCCACCCCGCGGGGCTCCTACAATGAGCAGTTCTTC TRBV11-2 . . TRBJ2-1
CASSQGWTGAGYEQYF TGCGCCAGCAGCCAAGGTTGGACTGGGGCTGGGTACGAGCAGTACTTC TRBV4-1 once . TRBJ2-7
CASSVDQGVGDTQYF TGTGCCAGCAGCGTTGACCAGGGGGTTGGAGATACGCAGTATTTT TRBV9 . TRBD1 TRBJ2-3
CASRLGLAGGHEQFF TGTGCCAGCAGGTTGGGACTAGCGGGGGGGCATGAGCAGTTCTTC TRBV6-5 . TRBD2 TRBJ2-1
CASSYVQGKNSPLHF TGTGCCAGCAGTTACGTTCAGGGGAAGAATTCACCCCTCCACTTT TRBV6-2/TRBV6-3 few . TRBJ1-6
CASSSDLDQPQHF TGTGCCAGCAGCTCGGACCTGGATCAGCCCCAGCATTTT TRBV6-5 . . TRBJ1-5
CASSQLAKNIQYF TGCGCCAGCAGTCAGCTAGCCAAAAACATTCAGTACTTC TRBV4-1 . . TRBJ2-4
CASSARTSGGLTDTQYF TGTGCCAGCAGCGCACGGACTAGCGGGGGTCTCACAGATACGCAGTATTTT TRBV9 . TRBD2 TRBJ2-3
CASSRMAGDYNEQFF TGTGCCAGCAGCCGGATGGCGGGGGACTACAATGAGCAGTTCTTC TRBV11-1 . TRBD2 TRBJ2-1
CASSQGGQGWEKLFF TGCGCCAGCAGCCAAGGGGGACAGGGTTGGGAAAAACTGTTTTTT TRBV4-1 . TRBD1 TRBJ1-4
CASSLAGGRTDTQYF TGTGCCAGCAGCTTAGCGGGGGGCCGCACAGATACGCAGTATTTT TRBV7-6 . . TRBJ2-3
CASSIGPGELFF TGTGCCAGCAGTATAGGGCCCGGGGAGCTGTTTTTT TRBV12-3/TRBV12-4 . . TRBJ2-2
CASSVGELWRSPLHF TGTGCCAGCAGCGTAGGGGAACTCTGGCGATCACCCCTCCACTTT TRBV9 . . TRBJ1-6
CASSLGAGTGYTF TGTGCCAGCAGTCTAGGGGCAGGTACGGGCTACACCTTC TRBV27 . . TRBJ1-2